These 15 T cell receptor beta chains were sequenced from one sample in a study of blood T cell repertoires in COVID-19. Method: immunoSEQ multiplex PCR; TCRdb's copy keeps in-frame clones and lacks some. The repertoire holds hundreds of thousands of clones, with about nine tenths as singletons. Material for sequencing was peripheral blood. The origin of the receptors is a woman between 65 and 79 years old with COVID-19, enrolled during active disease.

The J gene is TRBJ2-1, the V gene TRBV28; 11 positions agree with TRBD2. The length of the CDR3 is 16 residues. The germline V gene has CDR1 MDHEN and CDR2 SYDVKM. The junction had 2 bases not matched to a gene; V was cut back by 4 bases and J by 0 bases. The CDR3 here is CASSSLAGVSYNEQFF. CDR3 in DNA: TGTGCCAGCAGTTCACTAGCGGGGGTCTCCTACAATGAGCAGTTCTTC.

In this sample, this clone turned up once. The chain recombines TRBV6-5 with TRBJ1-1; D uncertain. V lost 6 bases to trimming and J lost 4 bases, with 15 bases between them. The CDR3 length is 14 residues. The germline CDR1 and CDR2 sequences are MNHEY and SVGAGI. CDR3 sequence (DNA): TGTGCCAGCAGCAGCCGGGCGCGGGGCACTGAAGCTTTCTTT. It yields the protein CASSSRARGTEAFF.

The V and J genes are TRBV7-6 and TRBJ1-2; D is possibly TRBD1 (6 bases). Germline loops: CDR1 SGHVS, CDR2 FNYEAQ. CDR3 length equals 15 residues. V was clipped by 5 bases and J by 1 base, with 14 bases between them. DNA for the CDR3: TGTGCCAGCAGCCCGAGGGGGGGGAATAACTATGGCTACACCTTC. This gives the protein CASSPRGGNNYGYTF.

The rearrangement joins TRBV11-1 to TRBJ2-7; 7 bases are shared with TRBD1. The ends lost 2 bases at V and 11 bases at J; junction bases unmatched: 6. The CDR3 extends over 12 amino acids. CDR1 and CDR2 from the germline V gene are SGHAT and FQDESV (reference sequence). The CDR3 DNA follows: TGTGCCAGCAGCTTAAGAGGGGGCGATGAGTACTTC. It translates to CASSLRGGDEYF.

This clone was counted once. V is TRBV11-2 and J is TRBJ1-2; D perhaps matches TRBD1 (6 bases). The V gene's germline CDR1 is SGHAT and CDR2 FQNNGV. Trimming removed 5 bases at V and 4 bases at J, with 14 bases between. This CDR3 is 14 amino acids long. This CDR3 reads CASSPTGLRYGYTF. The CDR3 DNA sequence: TGTGCCAGCAGCCCTACAGGGCTCCGCTATGGCTACACCTTC.

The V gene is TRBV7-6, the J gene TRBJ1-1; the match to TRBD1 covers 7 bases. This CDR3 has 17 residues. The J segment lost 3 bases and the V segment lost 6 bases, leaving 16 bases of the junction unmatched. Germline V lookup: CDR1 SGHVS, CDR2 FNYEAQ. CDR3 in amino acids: CASSFRQGERAYTEAFF. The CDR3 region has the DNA TGTGCCAGCAGTTTCCGACAGGGCGAACGGGCGTACACTGAAGCTTTCTTT.

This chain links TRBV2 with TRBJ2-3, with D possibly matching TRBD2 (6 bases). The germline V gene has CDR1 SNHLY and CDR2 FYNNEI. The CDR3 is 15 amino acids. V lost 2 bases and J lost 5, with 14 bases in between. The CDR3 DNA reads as TGTGCCAGCAGTGAACAGACTAGTGGCGGAGATACGCAGTATTTT. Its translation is CASSEQTSGGDTQYF.

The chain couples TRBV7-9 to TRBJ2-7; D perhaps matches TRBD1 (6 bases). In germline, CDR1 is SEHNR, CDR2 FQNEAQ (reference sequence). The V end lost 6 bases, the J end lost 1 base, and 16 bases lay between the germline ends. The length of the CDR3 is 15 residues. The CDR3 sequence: CASSQGRSGSYEQYF. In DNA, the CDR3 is TGTGCCAGCAGTCAGGGGCGGTCGGGATCCTACGAGCAGTACTTC.

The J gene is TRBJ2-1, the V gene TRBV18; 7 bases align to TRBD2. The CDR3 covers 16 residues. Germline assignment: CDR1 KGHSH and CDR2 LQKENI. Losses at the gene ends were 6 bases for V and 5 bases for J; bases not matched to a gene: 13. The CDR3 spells CASSPSWGGAHNEQFF. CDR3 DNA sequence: TGTGCCAGCTCGCCCTCCTGGGGGGGAGCCCACAATGAGCAGTTCTTC.

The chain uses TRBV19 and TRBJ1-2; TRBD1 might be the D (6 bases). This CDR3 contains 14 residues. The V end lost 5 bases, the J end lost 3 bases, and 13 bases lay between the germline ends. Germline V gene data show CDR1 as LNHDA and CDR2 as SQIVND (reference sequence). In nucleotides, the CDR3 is TGTGCCAGTAGTCGACCACAGGGCGACTATGGCTACACCTTC. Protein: CASSRPQGDYGYTF.

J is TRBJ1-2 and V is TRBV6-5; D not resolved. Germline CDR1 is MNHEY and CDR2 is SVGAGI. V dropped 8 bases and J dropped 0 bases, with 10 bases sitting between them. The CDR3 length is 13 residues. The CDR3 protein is CASVKAANYGYTF. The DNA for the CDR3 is TGTGCCAGCGTTAAAGCGGCTAACTATGGCTACACCTTC.

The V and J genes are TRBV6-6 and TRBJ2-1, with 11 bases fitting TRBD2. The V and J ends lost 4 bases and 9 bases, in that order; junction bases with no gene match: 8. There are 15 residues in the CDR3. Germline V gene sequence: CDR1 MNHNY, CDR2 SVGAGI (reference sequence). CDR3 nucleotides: TGTGCCAGCAGTTCCTCACTAGCGGGGGTTTTTGAGCAGTTCTTC. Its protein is CASSSSLAGVFEQFF.

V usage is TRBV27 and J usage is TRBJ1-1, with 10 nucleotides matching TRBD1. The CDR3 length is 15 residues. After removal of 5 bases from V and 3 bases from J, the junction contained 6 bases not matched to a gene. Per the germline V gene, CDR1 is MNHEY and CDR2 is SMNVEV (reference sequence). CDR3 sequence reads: CASSTLDRGHTEAFF. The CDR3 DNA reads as TGTGCCAGCAGTACCCTTGACAGGGGGCACACTGAAGCTTTCTTT.

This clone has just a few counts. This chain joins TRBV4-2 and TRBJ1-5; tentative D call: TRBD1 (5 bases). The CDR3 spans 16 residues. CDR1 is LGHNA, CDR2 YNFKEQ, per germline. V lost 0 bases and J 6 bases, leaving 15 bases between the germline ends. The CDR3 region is CASSQEGQGSTQPQHF. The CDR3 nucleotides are TGTGCCAGCAGCCAAGAAGGTCAGGGATCGACTCAGCCCCAGCATTTT.

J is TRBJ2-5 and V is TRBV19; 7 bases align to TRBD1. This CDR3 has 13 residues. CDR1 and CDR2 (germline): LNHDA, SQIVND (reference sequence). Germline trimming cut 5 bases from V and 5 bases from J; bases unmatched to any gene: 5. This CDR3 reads CASSDRVGETQYF. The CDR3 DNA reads TGTGCCAGTAGTGACAGGGTAGGGGAGACCCAGTACTTC.